The entry below describes one T cell receptor beta chain. CDR3 size: 13 residues. V was shortened by 5 bases and J by 10 bases, with 17 bases between the two germline ends. Per germline, CDR1 LGHNA and CDR2 YSLEER. As handled by the study authors: It was from reference gene primer amplification that nucleated cell counts were estimated. Sequencing used immunoSEQ multiplex PCR; TCRdb keeps in-frame clones, though not all of them. V and J calls and clone size are those listed in that table; D and trimming were worked out from the DNA. The top ten clones hold roughly 53% of a sample with approximately 88,000 clones, around three quarters of them seen once. The data are from a study of blood T cell repertoires in COVID-19. Study in general: Acute and convalescent COVID-19 specimens originated in the United States, Italy and Spain. T cells, B-cell-depleted T cells, or PBMCs provided the cDNA or gDNA that served as material.

This receptor was taken from a human donor in a cohort sampled during active COVID-19. The sequenced material came from peripheral blood. The genes are TRBV4-3 and TRBJ1-1; the D gene is possibly TRBD1 (5 bases). The CDR3 is CASSFTGVVGAFF. The CDR3 DNA is TGCGCCAGCAGCTTCACGGGGGTGGTGGGAGCTTTCTTT.